This T cell receptor (beta chain) was retrieved from a study of PD-L1 blockade in urothelial cancer. Across the whole study: Beginning in about 2014, patients received atezolizumab, given as 1,200 mg intravenously every 3 weeks.

The repertoire was sequenced with immunoSEQ multiplex PCR; TCRdb's copy has only in-frame clones and lacks some. Here the sample spans about 84,000 clones, approximately 91% being singletons. The patients' disease, urothelial carcinoma, was locally advanced or metastatic. CDR3 length: 15 amino acids. Between the trimmed V and J ends, which lost 3 bases and 5 bases, there was a span of 16 bases. In germline, CDR1 is SNHLY, CDR2 FYNNEI. The clonotype was recovered from a man aged 55 to 69 with urothelial cancer. The V and J genes are TRBV2 and TRBJ2-5; TRBD1 is a possible D gene (5 bases). The sample consisted of PBMCs, taken around atezolizumab (anti-PD-L1) treatment. The CDR3 loop reads CASSDGQGGMETQYF. CDR3 DNA sequence: TGTGCCAGCAGTGATGGTCAGGGTGGGATGGAGACCCAGTACTTC. The whole variable domain, filled in from reference TRBV2 and TRBJ2-5, reads EPEVTQTPSHQVTQMGQEVILRCVPISNHLYFYWYRQILGQKVEFLVSFYNNEISEKSEIFDDQFSVERPDGSNFTLKIRSTKLEDSAMYFCASSDGQGGMETQYFGPGTRLLVL.